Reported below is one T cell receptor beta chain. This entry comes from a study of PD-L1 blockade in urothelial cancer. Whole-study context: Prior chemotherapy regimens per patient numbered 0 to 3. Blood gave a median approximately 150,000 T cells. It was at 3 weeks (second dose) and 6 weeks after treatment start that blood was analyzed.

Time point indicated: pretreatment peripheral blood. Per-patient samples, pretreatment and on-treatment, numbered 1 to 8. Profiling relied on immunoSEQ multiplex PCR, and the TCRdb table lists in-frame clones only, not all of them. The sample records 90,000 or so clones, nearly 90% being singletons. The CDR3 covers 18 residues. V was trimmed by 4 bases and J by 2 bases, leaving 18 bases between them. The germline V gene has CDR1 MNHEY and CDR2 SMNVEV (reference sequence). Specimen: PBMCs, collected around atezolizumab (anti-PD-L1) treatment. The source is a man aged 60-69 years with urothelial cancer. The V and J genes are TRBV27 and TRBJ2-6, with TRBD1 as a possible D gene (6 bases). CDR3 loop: CASSSNRETFAGANVLTF. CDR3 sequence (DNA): TGTGCCAGCAGTTCGAACAGGGAAACGTTTGCTGGGGCCAACGTCCTGACTTTC.